The T cell receptor (beta chain) under discussion was sequenced for a study of blood T cell repertoires in COVID-19. Study-level background: Acute and convalescent COVID-19 samples came from the United States, Italy and Spain. The analysed material was cDNA or gDNA that came from T cells, B-cell-depleted T cells, or PBMCs.

As processed by the authors: The authors estimated nucleated cell counts from reference gene primer amplification. Clones were read by immunoSEQ multiplex PCR, and TCRdb kept only the in-frame ones, dropping some. The D gene and trimming were derived from the DNA, and the V and J assignments and clone size from that table. The sample holds 85,000 to 95,000 clones; 70% to 85% are singletons and the top ten take more than 6.5%. Germline values: CDR1 SGHTA, CDR2 FQGNSA. The CDR3 consists of 16 residues. V shed 4 bases and J 4 bases; nucleotides not matched to a gene: 8. This clone was seen a few times. Sequencing was performed on peripheral blood. The receptor was isolated from a man between 70 and 80 years old with acute or convalescent COVID-19. The chain links TRBV7-2 to TRBJ2-5; 11 nucleotides align to TRBD2. CDR3: CASSWLAGGVIETQYF. In DNA, the CDR3 is TGTGCCAGCAGCTGGCTAGCGGGGGGCGTTATAGAGACCCAGTACTTC.